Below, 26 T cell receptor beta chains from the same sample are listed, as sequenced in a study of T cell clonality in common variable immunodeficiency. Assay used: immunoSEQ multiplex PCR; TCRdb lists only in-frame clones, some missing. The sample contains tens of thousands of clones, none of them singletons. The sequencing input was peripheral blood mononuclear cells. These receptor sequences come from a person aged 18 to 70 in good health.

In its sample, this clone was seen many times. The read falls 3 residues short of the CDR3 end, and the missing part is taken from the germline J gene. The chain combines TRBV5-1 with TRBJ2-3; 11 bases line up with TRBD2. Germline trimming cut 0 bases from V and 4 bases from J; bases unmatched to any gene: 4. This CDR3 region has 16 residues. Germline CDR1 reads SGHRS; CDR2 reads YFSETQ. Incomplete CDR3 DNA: TGCGCCAGCAGCTTGGTGACTAGCGGGACTGCAGATACG. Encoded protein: CASSLVTSGTADT. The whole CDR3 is CASSLVTSGTADTQYF.

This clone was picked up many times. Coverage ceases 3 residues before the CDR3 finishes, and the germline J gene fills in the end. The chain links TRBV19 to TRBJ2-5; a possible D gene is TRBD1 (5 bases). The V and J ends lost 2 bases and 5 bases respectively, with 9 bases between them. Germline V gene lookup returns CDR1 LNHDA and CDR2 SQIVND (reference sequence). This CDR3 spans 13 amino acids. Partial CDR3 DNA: TGTGCCAGTAGTATAAGGGGCCGGGAGACC. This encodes CASSIRGRET. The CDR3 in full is CASSIRGRETQYF. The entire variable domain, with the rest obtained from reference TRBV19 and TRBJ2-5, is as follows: DGGITQSPKYLFRKEGQNVTLSCEQNLNHDAMYWYRQDPGQGLRLIYYSQIVNDFQKGDIAEGYSVSREKKESFPLTVTSAQKNPTAFYLCASSIRGRETQYFGPGTRLLVL.

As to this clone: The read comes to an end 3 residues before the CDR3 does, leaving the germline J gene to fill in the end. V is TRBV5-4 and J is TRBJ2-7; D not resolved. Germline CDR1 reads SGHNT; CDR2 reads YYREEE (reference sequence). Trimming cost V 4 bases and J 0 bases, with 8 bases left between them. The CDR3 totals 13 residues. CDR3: CASSPGHSYEQYF. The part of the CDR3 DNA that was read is TGTGCCAGCAGCCCTGGCCACTCCTACGAG.

CDR3 region: CASSFRQGGEETQYF. CDR3 DNA (partial): TGTGCCAGCAGCTTTAGACAGGGAGGGGAGGAGACG. The chain links TRBV7-6 to TRBJ2-3; the D call may be TRBD1 or TRBD2 (7 bases each). From the germline J gene comes the end of the CDR3, since the read stops 3 residues before it. The germline V gene encodes CDR1 SGHVS and CDR2 FNYEAQ. The CDR3 is 15 residues long.

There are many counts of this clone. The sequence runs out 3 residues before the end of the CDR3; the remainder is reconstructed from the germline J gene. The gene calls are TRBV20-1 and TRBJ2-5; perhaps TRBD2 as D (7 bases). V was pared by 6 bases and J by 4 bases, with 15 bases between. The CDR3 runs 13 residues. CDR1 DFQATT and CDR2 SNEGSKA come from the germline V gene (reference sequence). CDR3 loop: CSAAHGGRETQYF. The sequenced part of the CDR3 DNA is TGCAGTGCGGCGCACGGGGGGCGAGAGACC.

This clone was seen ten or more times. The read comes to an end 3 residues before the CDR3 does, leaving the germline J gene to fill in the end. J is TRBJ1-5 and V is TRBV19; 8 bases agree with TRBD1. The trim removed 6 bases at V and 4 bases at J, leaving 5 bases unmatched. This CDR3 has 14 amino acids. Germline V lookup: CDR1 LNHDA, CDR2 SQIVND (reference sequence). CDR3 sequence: CASSGGQGNQPQHF. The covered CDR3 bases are TGTGCCAGTAGCGGAGGACAGGGAAATCAGCCC. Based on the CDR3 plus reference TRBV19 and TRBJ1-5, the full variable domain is DGGITQSPKYLFRKEGQNVTLSCEQNLNHDAMYWYRQDPGQGLRLIYYSQIVNDFQKGDIAEGYSVSREKKESFPLTVTSAQKNPTAFYLCASSGGQGNQPQHFGDGTRLSIL.

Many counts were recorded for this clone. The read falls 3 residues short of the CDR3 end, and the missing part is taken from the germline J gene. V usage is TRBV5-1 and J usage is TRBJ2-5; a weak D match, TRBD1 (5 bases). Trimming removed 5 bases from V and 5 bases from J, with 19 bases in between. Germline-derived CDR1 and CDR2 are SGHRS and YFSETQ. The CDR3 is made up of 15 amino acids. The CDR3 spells CASRPSAGARETQYF. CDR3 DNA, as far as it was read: TGCGCCAGCAGACCGTCGGCTGGGGCACGGGAGACC.

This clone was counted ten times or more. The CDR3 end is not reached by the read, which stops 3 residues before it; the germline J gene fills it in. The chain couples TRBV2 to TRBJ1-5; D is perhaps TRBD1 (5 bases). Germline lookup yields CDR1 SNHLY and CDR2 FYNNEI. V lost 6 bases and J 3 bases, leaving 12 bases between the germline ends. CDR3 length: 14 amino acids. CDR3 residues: CASSPGGDNQPQHF. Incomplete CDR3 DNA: TGTGCCAGCAGCCCGGGAGGGGACAATCAGCCC.

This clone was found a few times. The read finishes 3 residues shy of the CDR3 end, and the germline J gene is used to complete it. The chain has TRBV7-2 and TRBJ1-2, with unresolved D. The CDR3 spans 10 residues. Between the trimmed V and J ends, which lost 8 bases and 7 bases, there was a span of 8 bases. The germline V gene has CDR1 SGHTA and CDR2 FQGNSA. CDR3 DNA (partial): TGTGCCAGCGGCGCGGGTGGC. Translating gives CASGAGG. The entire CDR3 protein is CASGAGGYTF.

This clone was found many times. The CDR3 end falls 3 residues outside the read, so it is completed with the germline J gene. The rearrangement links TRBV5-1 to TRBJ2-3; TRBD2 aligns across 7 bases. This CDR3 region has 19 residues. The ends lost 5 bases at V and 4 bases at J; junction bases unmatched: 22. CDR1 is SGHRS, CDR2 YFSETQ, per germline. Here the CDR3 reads CASSRIAGGFTGAADTQYF. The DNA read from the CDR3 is TGCGCCAGCAGTCGTATAGCGGGCGGATTTACTGGAGCCGCAGATACG.

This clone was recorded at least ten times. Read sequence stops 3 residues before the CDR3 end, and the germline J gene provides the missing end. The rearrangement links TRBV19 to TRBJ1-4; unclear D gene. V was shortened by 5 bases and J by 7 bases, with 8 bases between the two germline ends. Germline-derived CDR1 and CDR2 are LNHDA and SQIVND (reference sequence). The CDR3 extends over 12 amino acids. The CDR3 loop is CASSATGEKLFF. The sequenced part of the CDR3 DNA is TGTGCCAGTAGTGCGACGGGTGAAAAA.

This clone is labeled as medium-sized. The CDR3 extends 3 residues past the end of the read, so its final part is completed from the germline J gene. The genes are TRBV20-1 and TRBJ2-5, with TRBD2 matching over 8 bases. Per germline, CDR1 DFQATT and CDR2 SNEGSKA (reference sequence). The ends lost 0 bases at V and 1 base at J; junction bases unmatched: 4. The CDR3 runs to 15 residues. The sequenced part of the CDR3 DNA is TGCAGTGCTAGAGAGTGGACTAGCAGCCAAGAGACC. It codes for CSAREWTSSQET. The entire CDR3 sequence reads CSAREWTSSQETQYF.

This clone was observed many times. CDR3 residues: CSAVNNEQFF. The CDR3 DNA, read in part, is TGCAGTGCTGTCAACAATGAG. V usage is TRBV20-1 and J usage is TRBJ2-1; unclear D gene. The CDR3 is cut off 3 residues early in the read; its end comes from the germline J gene. CDR3 length: 10 amino acids. V was cut by 5 bases and J by 5 bases, with 4 bases left in between. Germline CDR1 reads DFQATT; CDR2 reads SNEGSKA (reference sequence).

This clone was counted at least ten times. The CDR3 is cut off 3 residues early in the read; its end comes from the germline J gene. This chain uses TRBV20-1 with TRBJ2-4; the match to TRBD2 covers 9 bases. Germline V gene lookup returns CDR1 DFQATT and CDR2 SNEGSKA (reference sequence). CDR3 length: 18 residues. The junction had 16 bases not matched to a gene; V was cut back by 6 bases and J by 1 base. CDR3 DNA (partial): TGCAGTGCCGGGGGCAATAGCGGGAGCCTAAAGGCCAAAAACATT. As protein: CSAGGNSGSLKAKNI. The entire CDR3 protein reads CSAGGNSGSLKAKNIQYF.

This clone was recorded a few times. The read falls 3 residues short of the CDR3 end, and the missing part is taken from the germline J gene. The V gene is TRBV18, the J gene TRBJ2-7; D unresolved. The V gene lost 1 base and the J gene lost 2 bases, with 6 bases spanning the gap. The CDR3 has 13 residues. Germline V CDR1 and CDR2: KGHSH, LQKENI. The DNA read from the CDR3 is TGTGCCAGCTCACCACAGAACACCTACGAG. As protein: CASSPQNTYE. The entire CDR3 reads CASSPQNTYEQYF.

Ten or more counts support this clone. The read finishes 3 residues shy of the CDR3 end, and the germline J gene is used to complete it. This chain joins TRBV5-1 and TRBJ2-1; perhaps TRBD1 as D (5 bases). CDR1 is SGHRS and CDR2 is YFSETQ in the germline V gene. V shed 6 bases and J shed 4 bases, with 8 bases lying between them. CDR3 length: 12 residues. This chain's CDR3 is CASIGDYNEQFF. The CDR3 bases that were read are TGCGCCAGCATAGGGGATTACAATGAG.

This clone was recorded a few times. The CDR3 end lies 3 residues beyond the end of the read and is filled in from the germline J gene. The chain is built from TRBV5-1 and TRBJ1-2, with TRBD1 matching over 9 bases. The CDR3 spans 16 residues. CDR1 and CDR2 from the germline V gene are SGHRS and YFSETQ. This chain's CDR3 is CASGSGSTGGPDTYTF. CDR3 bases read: TGCGCCAGCGGCTCGGGATCGACAGGGGGGCCAGATACC. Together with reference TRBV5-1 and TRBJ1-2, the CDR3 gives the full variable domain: KAGVTQTPRYLIKTRGQQVTLSCSPISGHRSVSWYQQTPGQGLQFLFEYFSETQRNKGNFPGRFSGRQFSNSRSEMNVSTLELGDSALYLCASGSGSTGGPDTYTFGSGTRLTVV.

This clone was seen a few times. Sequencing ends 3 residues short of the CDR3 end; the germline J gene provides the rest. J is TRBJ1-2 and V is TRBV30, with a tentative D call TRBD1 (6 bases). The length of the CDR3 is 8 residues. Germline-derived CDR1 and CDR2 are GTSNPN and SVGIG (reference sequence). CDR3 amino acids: CACDRYTF. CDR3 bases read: TGTGCCTGTGACAGG.

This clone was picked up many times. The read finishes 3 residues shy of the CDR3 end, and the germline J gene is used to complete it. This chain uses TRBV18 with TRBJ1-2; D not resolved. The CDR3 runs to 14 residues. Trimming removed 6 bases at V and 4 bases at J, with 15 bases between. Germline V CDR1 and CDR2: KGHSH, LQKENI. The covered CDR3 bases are TGTGCCAGCTCCCCGGTGCGCGGTAGCTATGGC. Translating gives CASSPVRGSYG. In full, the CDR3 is CASSPVRGSYGYTF.

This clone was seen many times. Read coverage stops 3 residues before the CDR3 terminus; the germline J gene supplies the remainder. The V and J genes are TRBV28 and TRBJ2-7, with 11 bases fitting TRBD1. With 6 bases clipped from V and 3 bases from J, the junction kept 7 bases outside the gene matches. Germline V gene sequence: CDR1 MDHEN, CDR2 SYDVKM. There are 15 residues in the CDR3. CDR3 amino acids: CASSPPGTGGYEQYF. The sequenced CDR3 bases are TGTGCCAGCAGCCCTCCCGGGACAGGGGGCTACGAG.

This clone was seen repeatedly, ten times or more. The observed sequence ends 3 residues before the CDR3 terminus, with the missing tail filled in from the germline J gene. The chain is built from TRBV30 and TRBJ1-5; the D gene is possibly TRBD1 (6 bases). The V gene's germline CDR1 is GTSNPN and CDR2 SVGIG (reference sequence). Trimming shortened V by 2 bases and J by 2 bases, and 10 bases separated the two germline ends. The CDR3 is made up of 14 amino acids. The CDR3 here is CAWSSGQRNQPQHF. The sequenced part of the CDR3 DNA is TGTGCCTGGAGTTCCGGACAGCGCAATCAGCCC.

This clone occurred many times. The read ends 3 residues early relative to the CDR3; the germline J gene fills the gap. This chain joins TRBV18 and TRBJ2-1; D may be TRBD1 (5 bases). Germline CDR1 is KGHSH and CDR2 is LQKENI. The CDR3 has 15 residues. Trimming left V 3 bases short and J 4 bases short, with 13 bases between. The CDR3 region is CASSPVSRQYNEQFF. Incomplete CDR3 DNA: TGTGCCAGCTCACCGGTTTCTAGACAGTACAATGAG.

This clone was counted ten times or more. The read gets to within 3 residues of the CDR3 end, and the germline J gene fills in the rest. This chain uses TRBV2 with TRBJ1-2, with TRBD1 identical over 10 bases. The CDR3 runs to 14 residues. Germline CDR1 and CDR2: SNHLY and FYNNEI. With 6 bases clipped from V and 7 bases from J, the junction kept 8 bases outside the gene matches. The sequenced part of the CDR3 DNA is TGTGCCAGCAGGCCGAAGACAGGGGGCTCTGGC. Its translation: CASRPKTGGSG. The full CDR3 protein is CASRPKTGGSGYTF.

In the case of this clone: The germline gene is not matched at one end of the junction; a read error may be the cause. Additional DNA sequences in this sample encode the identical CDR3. The covered CDR3 bases are TGCGCCAGCAGCTTAGATACAGGGTTCGCAGATACG. Protein sequence: CASSLDTGFADT. In full, the CDR3 reads CASSLDTGFADTQYF. The chain carries TRBV11-2 and TRBJ2-3, with D possibly matching TRBD1 (6 bases). The CDR3 end lies 3 residues beyond the end of the read and is filled in from the germline J gene. Germline CDR1 SGHAT, CDR2 FQNNGV. This CDR3 has 15 residues.

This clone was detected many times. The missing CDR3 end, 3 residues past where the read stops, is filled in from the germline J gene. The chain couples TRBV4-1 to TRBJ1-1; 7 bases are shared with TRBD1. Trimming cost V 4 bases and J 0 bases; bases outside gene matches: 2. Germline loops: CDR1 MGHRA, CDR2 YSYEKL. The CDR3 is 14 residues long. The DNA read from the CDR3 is TGCGCCAGCAGCCCGGGACAGATGAACACTGAA. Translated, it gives CASSPGQMNTE. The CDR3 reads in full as CASSPGQMNTEAFF.

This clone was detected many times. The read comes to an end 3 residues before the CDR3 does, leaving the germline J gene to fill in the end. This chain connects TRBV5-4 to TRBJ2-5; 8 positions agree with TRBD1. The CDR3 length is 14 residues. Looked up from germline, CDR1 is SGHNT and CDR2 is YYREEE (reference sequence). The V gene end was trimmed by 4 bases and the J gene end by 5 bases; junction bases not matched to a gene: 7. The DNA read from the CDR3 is TGTGCCAGCAGCCGAAAGACAGGGGAGGAGACC. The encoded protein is CASSRKTGEET. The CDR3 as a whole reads CASSRKTGEETQYF. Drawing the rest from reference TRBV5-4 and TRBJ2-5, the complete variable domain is ETGVTQSPTHLIKTRGQQVTLRCSSQSGHNTVSWYQQALGQGPQFIFQYYREEENGRGNFPPRFSGLQFPNYSSELNVNALELDDSALYLCASSRKTGEETQYFGPGTRLLVL.